The source of this T cell receptor (beta chain) is a study of early T cells in non-severe SARS-CoV-2 infection. The overall study: Sequencing used unsorted whole-blood bulk RNA, so chains lack pairing.

The trim removed 1 base at V and 5 bases at J, leaving 8 bases unmatched. The CDR3 length is 15 residues. Looked up from germline, CDR1 is DFQATT and CDR2 is SNEGSKA (reference sequence). The TCR library protocol attached unique molecular identifiers to the individual cDNA molecules. From the 5' RACE reads, TCRdb called clonotypes with MiXCR, one entry per CDR3 protein. The sample lists some 44,000 distinct CDR3 sequences; less than 6.5% were seen once. This clonotype was seen a handful of times. The antigen is undetermined. Study outcomes and limitations: Missing private and CD4 specificities, VDJdb matching favored anti-spike CD8 responses.

The sequence came from an adult who was a healthcare worker with PCR-confirmed SARS-CoV-2 infection or an uninfected control (not recorded which). The sequenced sample was whole blood, obtained at baseline. V and J are TRBV20-1 and TRBJ2-5; 9 bases line up with TRBD2. The CDR3 sequence: CSARVASGGLETQYF. For the CDR3, the DNA is TGCAGTGCTAGAGTAGCAAGCGGGGGGCTCGAGACCCAGTACTTC.